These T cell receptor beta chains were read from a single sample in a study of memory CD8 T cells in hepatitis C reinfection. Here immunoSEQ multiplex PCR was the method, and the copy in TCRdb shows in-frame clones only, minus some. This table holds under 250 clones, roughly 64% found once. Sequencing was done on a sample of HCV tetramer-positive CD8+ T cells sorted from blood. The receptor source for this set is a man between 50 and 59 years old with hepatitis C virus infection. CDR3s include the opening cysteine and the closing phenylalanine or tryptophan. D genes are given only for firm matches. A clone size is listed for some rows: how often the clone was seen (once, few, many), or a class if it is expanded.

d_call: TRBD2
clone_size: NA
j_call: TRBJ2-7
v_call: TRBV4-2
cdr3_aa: CASSPGLAAPYEQYF
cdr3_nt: TGTGCCAGCAGCCCTGGACTAGCGGCGCCCTACGAGCAGTACTTC

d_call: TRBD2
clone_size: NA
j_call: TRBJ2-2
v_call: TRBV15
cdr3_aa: CATSTPSGANTGELFF
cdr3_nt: TGTGCCACCAGCACCCCTAGCGGGGCGAACACCGGGGAGCTGTTTTTT

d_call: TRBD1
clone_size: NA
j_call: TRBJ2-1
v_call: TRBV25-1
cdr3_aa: CATESTGQGNEQFF
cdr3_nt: TGTGCCACCGAATCAACGGGACAGGGCAATGAGCAGTTCTTC

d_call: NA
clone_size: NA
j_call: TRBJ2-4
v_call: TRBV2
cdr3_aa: CASSPLVGDPLAKNIQYF
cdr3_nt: TGTGCCAGCAGCCCCCTCGTGGGAGACCCTCTAGCCAAAAACATTCAGTACTTC

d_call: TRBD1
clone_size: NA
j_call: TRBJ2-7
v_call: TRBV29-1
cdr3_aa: CSAVRTGKGYEQYF
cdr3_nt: TGCAGCGCCGTGCGGACAGGGAAGGGTTACGAGCAGTACTTC

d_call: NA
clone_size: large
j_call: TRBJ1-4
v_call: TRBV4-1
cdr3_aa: CASSQAQGLGGVNEKLFF
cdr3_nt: TGCGCCAGCAGCCAAGCGCAGGGCTTAGGGGGTGTCAATGAAAAACTGTTTTTT

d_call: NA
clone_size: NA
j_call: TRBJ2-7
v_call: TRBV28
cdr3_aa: CASSTHPGRRSYEQYF
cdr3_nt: TGTGCCAGCAGTACCCACCCTGGCCGCCGCTCCTACGAGCAGTACTTC

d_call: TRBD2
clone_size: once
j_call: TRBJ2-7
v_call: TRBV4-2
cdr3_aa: CASSQELSGSLGEQYF
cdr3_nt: TGTGCCAGCAGCCAAGAACTGAGCGGGAGTTTAGGCGAGCAGTACTTC

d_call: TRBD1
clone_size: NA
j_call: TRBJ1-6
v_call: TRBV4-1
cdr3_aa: CASRHATGDNSPLHF
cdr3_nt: TGCGCCAGCAGGCATGCGACAGGGGATAATTCACCCCTCCACTTT

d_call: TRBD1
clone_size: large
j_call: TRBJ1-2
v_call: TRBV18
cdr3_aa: CASSPGQGHGYTF
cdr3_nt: TGTGCCAGCTCACCTGGACAGGGACATGGCTACACCTTC